These 23 T cell receptor beta chains were sequenced from one sample in a study of cytomegalovirus exposure and HLA in healthy donors. TCRdb keeps only in-frame clones here, not all; method: immunoSEQ multiplex PCR. The data hold about 250,000 clones, with over 75% observed a single time. Sequenced sample: PBMCs. The receptors here all came from a man aged 18-30 years in good health and CMV-seropositive.

V and J are TRBV7-8 and TRBJ1-1; no reliable D call. V was clipped by 1 base and J by 1 base, with 4 bases between them. Looked up from germline, CDR1 is SGHVS and CDR2 is FQNEAQ. This CDR3 contains 13 residues. In DNA form, the CDR3 reads TGTGCCAGCAGCTTAGTAAGGAACACTGAAGCTTTCTTT. Translating it yields CASSLVRNTEAFF. Combining the CDR3 with reference TRBV7-8 and TRBJ1-1 gives the whole variable domain GAGVSQSPRYKVAKRGQDVALRCDPISGHVSLFWYQQALGQGPEFLTYFQNEAQLDKSGLPSDRFFAERPEGSVSTLKIQRTQQEDSAVYLCASSLVRNTEAFFGQGTRLTVV.

The chain is built from TRBV28 and TRBJ1-5, with no clear D. The V end lost 1 base, the J end lost 5 bases, and 0 bases lay between the germline ends. This CDR3 has 11 amino acids. Looked up from germline, CDR1 is MDHEN and CDR2 is SYDVKM. This chain's CDR3 is CASSLYQPQHF. The CDR3 DNA is TGTGCCAGCAGTTTATATCAGCCCCAGCATTTT.

The chain combines TRBV6-1 with TRBJ1-1; no clear D. Germline V lookup: CDR1 MNHNS, CDR2 SASEGT. This CDR3 has 14 residues. The V end was cut by 9 bases, the J end by 3 bases, with 17 bases between. CDR3 nucleotide sequence: TGTGCCAGTATAAGGAGTGGGAGATACACTGAAGCTTTCTTT. Translation gives CASIRSGRYTEAFF.

This chain joins TRBV5-1 and TRBJ2-7; D not certain. In germline, CDR1 is SGHRS, CDR2 YFSETQ. The CDR3 has 15 amino acids. Trimming pared 0 bases from V and 6 bases from J, leaving 16 bases between. CDR3 amino acids: CASSLAETEVGEQYF. The CDR3 DNA reads as TGCGCCAGCAGCTTGGCCGAAACAGAAGTCGGCGAGCAGTACTTC.

The chain recombines TRBV5-4 with TRBJ1-2; the D is unclear. V gave up 3 bases and J gave up 10 bases, with 16 bases separating them. The CDR3 has 13 residues. Germline CDR1 SGHNT, CDR2 YYREEE (reference sequence). The CDR3, as DNA: TGTGCCAGCAGCTACCGTGGAGGGTACGACTACACCTTC. It encodes CASSYRGGYDYTF.

The chain combines TRBV7-6 with TRBJ2-7, with 9 bases fitting TRBD1. Germline V gene lookup returns CDR1 SGHVS and CDR2 FNYEAQ. The ends lost 4 bases at V and 2 bases at J; junction bases unmatched: 6. The CDR3 spans 15 residues. This CDR3 reads CASSSRTGETYEQYF. CDR3 DNA sequence: TGTGCCAGCAGCTCTCGGACAGGGGAGACCTACGAGCAGTACTTC.

This clone was found a few times. The chain carries TRBV10-3 and TRBJ1-1; 7 nucleotides agree with TRBD1. The germline V gene has CDR1 ENHRY and CDR2 SYGVKD. This CDR3 is built from 16 residues. Trimming removed 4 bases from V and 0 bases from J; junction bases left unmatched: 8. CDR3 sequence (DNA): TGTGCCATCAGTGGCCCGACAGGGAACCTGAACACTGAAGCTTTCTTT. This codes for CAISGPTGNLNTEAFF.

This clone was found a few times. The chain recombines TRBV10-1 with TRBJ1-2; D is ambiguous. The CDR3 has 9 amino acids. Trimming removed 9 bases from V and 8 bases from J, with 7 bases in between. The V gene's germline CDR1 is WNHNN and CDR2 SYGVQD (reference sequence). CDR3 coding DNA: TGCGCCAGGAGCTCCGGCTACACCTTC. The encoded protein is CARSSGYTF.

The CDR3 region is CASSPYDPALDTEAFF. The CDR3 DNA reads as TGTGCCAGCTCACCTTACGATCCAGCTTTGGACACTGAAGCTTTCTTT. The chain combines TRBV18 with TRBJ1-1; D call uncertain. Germline V CDR1 and CDR2: KGHSH, LQKENI. This CDR3 is built from 16 residues. V lost 3 bases to trimming and J lost 3 bases, with 17 bases between them.

V gene TRBV11-2 combines with J gene TRBJ1-1; D possibly corresponds to TRBD1 (5 bases). The CDR3 is 14 residues long. Per germline, CDR1 SGHAT and CDR2 FQNNGV. The germline V and J ends were trimmed by 5 bases and 4 bases, with 14 bases remaining between them. Here the CDR3 DNA reads TGTGCCAGCAGCCTTCGGGGGAGGGTCACTGAAGCTTTCTTT. Protein: CASSLRGRVTEAFF.

The chain is built from TRBV4-3 and TRBJ2-1, with 8 bases lining up with TRBD1. The CDR3 is made up of 14 amino acids. CDR1 is LGHNA, CDR2 YSLEER, per germline. The ends lost 2 bases at V and 7 bases at J; junction bases unmatched: 4. CDR3 residues: CASSQRTGWNEQFF. Here the CDR3 DNA reads TGCGCCAGCAGCCAAAGGACAGGGTGGAATGAGCAGTTCTTC.

The V call is TRBV29-1, the J call TRBJ1-1; D ambiguous. The V gene lost 7 bases and the J gene lost 3 bases, with 12 bases spanning the gap. Germline assignment: CDR1 SQVTM and CDR2 ANQGSEA. The CDR3 runs to 12 residues. The CDR3 region has the DNA TGCAGCGCTGTAGATCGGGACACTGAAGCTTTCTTT. It is translated as CSAVDRDTEAFF.

The rearrangement joins TRBV10-3 to TRBJ1-1; D gene uncertain. The ends were cut back, 11 bases at V and 4 bases at J, with 20 bases in the middle. The length of the CDR3 is 14 residues. The germline V gene has CDR1 ENHRY and CDR2 SYGVKD. The CDR3 nucleotides read TGTGCCGCCAGGCCCCTCGAGGAGGCCACTGAAGCTTTCTTT. This sequence encodes CAARPLEEATEAFF.

Only one count was recorded for this clone. The rearrangement links TRBV7-8 to TRBJ2-7; no firm D call. Germline assignment: CDR1 SGHVS and CDR2 FQNEAQ. The V and J ends lost 1 base and 1 base respectively, with 11 bases between them. There are 15 residues in the CDR3. The CDR3 here is CASSLVRSPSYEQYF. The CDR3 DNA is TGTGCCAGCAGCTTAGTTAGGTCACCGTCCTACGAGCAGTACTTC.

The rearrangement joins TRBV7-7 to TRBJ2-3, with 9 bases aligning to TRBD2. The germline V gene has CDR1 SSHAT and CDR2 FNYEAQ (reference sequence). The CDR3 is 15 residues long. V shed 5 bases and J 4 bases; nucleotides not matched to a gene: 7. CDR3 amino acids: CASSLGVAGADTQYF. CDR3 nucleotides: TGTGCCAGCAGCCTCGGGGTAGCGGGAGCAGATACGCAGTATTTT. Full variable domain (remainder filled in from reference TRBV7-7 and TRBJ2-3): GAGVSQSPRYKVTKRGQDVTLRCDPISSHATLYWYQQALGQGPEFLTYFNYEAQPDKSGLPSDRFSAERPEGSISTLTIQRTEQRDSAMYRCASSLGVAGADTQYFGPGTRLTVL.

The table lists this clone with a count of one. J is TRBJ1-2 and V is TRBV7-2; D is possibly TRBD1 (5 bases). The V end was cut by 1 base, the J end by 4 bases, with 10 bases between. The V gene's germline CDR1 is SGHTA and CDR2 FQGNSA. CDR3 length: 14 residues. The CDR3 DNA reads as TGTGCCAGCAGCTTAGGTCGTGGGGGCTATGGCTACACCTTC. As protein: CASSLGRGGYGYTF. The whole variable domain, filled in from reference TRBV7-2 and TRBJ1-2, reads GAGVSQSPSNKVTEKGKDVELRCDPISGHTALYWYRQSLGQGLEFLIYFQGNSAPDKSGLPSDRFSAERTGGSVSTLTIQRTQQEDSAVYLCASSLGRGGYGYTFGSGTRLTVV.

The chain is built from TRBV2 and TRBJ1-2, with 9 nucleotides matching TRBD1. CDR3 length: 15 residues. Looked up from germline, CDR1 is SNHLY and CDR2 is FYNNEI. Germline trimming cut 5 bases from V and 4 bases from J; bases unmatched to any gene: 8. CDR3 sequence: CASSMDRGASYGYTF. CDR3 sequence (DNA): TGTGCCAGCAGTATGGACAGGGGAGCTTCCTATGGCTACACCTTC.

V gene TRBV6-1 combines with J gene TRBJ1-1; D gene ambiguous. Germline CDR1 MNHNS, CDR2 SASEGT. The CDR3 contains 15 residues. The V and J ends lost 0 bases and 0 bases respectively, with 8 bases between them. The CDR3 loop reads CASSEAPDMNTEAFF. In DNA, the CDR3 is TGTGCCAGCAGTGAAGCCCCCGACATGAACACTGAAGCTTTCTTT.

In this sample, this clone turned up once. The V and J genes are TRBV7-2 and TRBJ1-1; D possibly corresponds to TRBD1 (5 bases). This CDR3 region has 15 residues. CDR1 is SGHTA and CDR2 is FQGNSA in the germline V gene. Trimming took 0 bases from V and 1 from J, leaving 9 bases between them. Here the CDR3 reads CASSLAGTGNTEAFF. The CDR3 DNA follows: TGTGCCAGCAGCTTAGCTGGGACGGGGAACACTGAAGCTTTCTTT.

The rearrangement uses TRBV4-3 and TRBJ2-1, with 8 positions matching TRBD2. Germline assignment: CDR1 LGHNA and CDR2 YSLEER. J was trimmed by 3 bases and V by 0 bases; bases with no gene match: 1. The CDR3 consists of 15 residues. The CDR3 coding sequence is TGCGCCAGCAGCCAAGATAGCGGGGACTACAATGAGCAGTTCTTC. Amino acids: CASSQDSGDYNEQFF.

This clone occurred a few times. CDR3 DNA sequence: TGTGCCAGCAGTTTGGAAGAGGGACGAGGCTACACCTTC. Its translation: CASSLEEGRGYTF. The chain uses TRBV28 and TRBJ1-2; D is perhaps TRBD1 (5 bases). The CDR3 runs to 13 residues. Germline V gene data show CDR1 as MDHEN and CDR2 as SYDVKM. V was shortened by 3 bases and J by 8 bases, with 13 bases between the two germline ends.

The genes are TRBV19 and TRBJ2-7; D uncertain. This CDR3 contains 14 residues. The ends were cut back, 4 bases at V and 6 bases at J, with 16 bases in the middle. Germline assignment: CDR1 LNHDA and CDR2 SQIVND (reference sequence). The CDR3 loop reads CASSTSSVSPEQYF. In DNA, the CDR3 is TGTGCCAGTAGTACCAGCAGTGTAAGTCCCGAGCAGTACTTC. The whole variable domain, filled in from reference TRBV19 and TRBJ2-7, reads DGGITQSPKYLFRKEGQNVTLSCEQNLNHDAMYWYRQDPGQGLRLIYYSQIVNDFQKGDIAEGYSVSREKKESFPLTVTSAQKNPTAFYLCASSTSSVSPEQYFGPGTRLTVT.

V is TRBV27 and J is TRBJ2-5; 12 bases align to TRBD2. Germline V gene data show CDR1 as MNHEY and CDR2 as SMNVEV (reference sequence). V dropped 6 bases and J dropped 5; count of bases not matched to a gene: 7. The CDR3 is made up of 15 amino acids. The CDR3 sequence: CASRRLAGVQETQYF. The DNA for the CDR3 is TGTGCCAGCAGGAGACTAGCGGGAGTTCAGGAGACCCAGTACTTC.